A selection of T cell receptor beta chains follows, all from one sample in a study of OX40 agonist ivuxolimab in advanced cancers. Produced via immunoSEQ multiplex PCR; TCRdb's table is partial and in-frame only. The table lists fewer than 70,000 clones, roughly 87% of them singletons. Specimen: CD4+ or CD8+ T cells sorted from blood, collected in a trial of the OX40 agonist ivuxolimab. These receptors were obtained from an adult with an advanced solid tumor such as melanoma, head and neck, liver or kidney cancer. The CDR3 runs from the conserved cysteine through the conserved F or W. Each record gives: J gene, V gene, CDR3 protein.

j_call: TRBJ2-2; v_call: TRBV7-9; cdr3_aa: CASSLVLAAGELFF
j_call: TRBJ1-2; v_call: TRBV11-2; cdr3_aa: CASSFEQGAPGYTF
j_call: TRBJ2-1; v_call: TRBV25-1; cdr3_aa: CASSEWGNEQFF
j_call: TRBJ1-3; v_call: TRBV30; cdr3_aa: CAWGSPSGNTIYF
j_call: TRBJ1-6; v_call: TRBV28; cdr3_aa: CASSPRGGATNSPLHF
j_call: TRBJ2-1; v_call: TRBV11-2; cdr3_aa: CASSLAETSYNEQFF
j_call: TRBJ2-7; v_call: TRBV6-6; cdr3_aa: CASSQSWTDQRQYF
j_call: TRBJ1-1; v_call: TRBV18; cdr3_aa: CASSPGVNWMNTEAFF
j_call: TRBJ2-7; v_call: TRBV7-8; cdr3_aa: CASSRLAGVREQYF
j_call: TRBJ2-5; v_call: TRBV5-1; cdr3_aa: CASSPVHGQIRWTSGQETQYF
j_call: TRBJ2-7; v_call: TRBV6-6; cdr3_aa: CASSYSTDSVYEQYF
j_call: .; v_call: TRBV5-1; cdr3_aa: CASSPGTGKLHEQYF
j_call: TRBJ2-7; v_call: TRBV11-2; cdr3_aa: CASSPSNHEQYF
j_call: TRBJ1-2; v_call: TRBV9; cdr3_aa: CASSPRQDNYGYTF
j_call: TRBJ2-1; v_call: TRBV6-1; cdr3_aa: CASRFAGVLGNEQFF
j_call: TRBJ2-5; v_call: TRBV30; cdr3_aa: CAWSVSWGSETQYF
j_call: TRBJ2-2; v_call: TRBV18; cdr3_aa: CASSPFTVPSAGELFF
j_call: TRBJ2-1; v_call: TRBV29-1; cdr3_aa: CSVGALAGTGLEQFF
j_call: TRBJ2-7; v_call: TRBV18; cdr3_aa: CASSLTESSYEQYF
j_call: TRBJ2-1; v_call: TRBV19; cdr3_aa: CASMGLPGGDYNEQFF
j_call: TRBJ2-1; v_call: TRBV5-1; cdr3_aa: CASSPGTSGRDGEQFF
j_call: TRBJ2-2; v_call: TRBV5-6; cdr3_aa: CASSLGAGTGELFF
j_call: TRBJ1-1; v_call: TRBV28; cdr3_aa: CASRRTGRGNTEAFF
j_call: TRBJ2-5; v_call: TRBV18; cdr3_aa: CASSPNRTPGETQYF
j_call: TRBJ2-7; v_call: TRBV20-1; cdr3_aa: CSAVAVYEQYF